This section outlines one T cell receptor (beta chain) sequence together with its context. The antigen remains unidentified. The sample belongs to a study of vaccination and CD4 T cells after COVID-19. Study-level results: The study found that a median approximately 84% of reactive clones in convalescent patients appeared only post-vaccination.

Oncomine TCR Beta short-read sequencing was applied to DNA from cultured CD4+ T cells. TCRdb used MiXCR to reprocess the PCR reads, holding one entry per CDR3 protein. Among 8,800 or so distinct CDR3 sequences listed, 48% were seen once. Germline V gene lookup returns CDR1 MNHEY and CDR2 SMNVEV (reference sequence). The CDR3 contains 17 residues. V shed 5 bases and J 5 bases; nucleotides not matched to a gene: 15. Regarding treatment: roughly ten-day PBMC culture with coronavirus spike peptide pools or control peptides (ViraFEST assay). CD4+ T cells of the unexposed donor were collected before the COVID-19 pandemic (2011-2018). Half the medium was exchanged for fresh IL-2 medium on days 3 and 7.

The rearrangement links TRBV27 to TRBJ2-5; 9 bases fit TRBD1. This clonotype was obtained from a human donor in good health. Sequencing was performed on CD4+ T cells from blood, cultured in vitro. The DNA for the CDR3 is TGTGCCAGCAGTCGCTTACCAAGACAGGGGGTATTGGAGACCCAGTACTTC. Amino acids: CASSRLPRQGVLETQYF.